This T cell receptor (beta chain) was obtained from a study of regulatory T cells in long-lasting Graves disease. The time point here: newly diagnosed GD, antithyroid drugs for less than 3 months. The authors made the TCR library using RNA they extracted from PBMCs. Guidelines of the American Thyroid Association were used to diagnose Graves' disease. Overall study results and limits: Small numbers of samples may have cut accuracy. TCR diversity was lower in persistent than newly diagnosed Graves' disease. It was in persistent disease that TRBV28, TRBJ1-2 and TRBJ2-5 were favored.

According to the study, TCR beta libraries were built with iRepertoire HTBI primers and CDR3-region Arm-PCR. TCRdb analysed the multiplex PCR reads with MiXCR anew, one entry per CDR3 protein. The sample carries about 320,000 distinct CDR3 sequences, 18% recorded once. About this clonotype itself: Its antigen is unknown.

V was clipped by 1 base and J by 4 bases, with 14 bases between them. Germline V gene lookup returns CDR1 DFQATT and CDR2 SNEGSKA (reference sequence). The CDR3 extends over 14 amino acids. This chain links TRBV20-1 with TRBJ2-7; D may correspond to TRBD1 or TRBD2 (6 bases each). The starting material was peripheral blood mononuclear cells (PBMCs), obtained at new diagnosis, from a patient treated with antithyroid drugs. The TCR comes from a female donor with Graves disease. The CDR3 nucleotides are TGCAGTGCTAGAGGCGCGGAGGGGGTTTACGAGCAGTACTTC. Residues: CSARGAEGVYEQYF.